This T cell receptor (beta chain) was obtained from a study of CD8 T cells in ankylosing spondylitis. MiXCR was run by TCRdb on the 5' RACE reads, yielding one entry per CDR3 protein. Of around 440,000 distinct CDR3 sequences in the sample, roughly 18% were seen once. This CDR3 region has 13 residues. The J segment lost 7 bases and the V segment lost 7 bases, leaving 9 bases of the junction unmatched. This clonotype was counted many times. Antigen unknown. Study findings and constraints: Peripheral blood samples showed relatively rare disease-linked clones, and these clones were CD8+. One TCR beta motif, made up of roughly 8 highly homologous variants, appeared characteristic of ankylosing spondylitis blood.

The receptor was isolated from a male donor with ankylosing spondylitis. The chain has TRBV12-3 or TRBV12-4 and TRBJ1-2, with 7 positions matching TRBD1. Sequenced input: blood, either unsorted or a sorted T cell fraction (not recorded which). The CDR3 sequence: CASTRQGLSGYTF. CDR3 sequence (DNA): TGTGCCAGCACCCGACAGGGACTCTCTGGCTACACCTTC.